This T cell receptor (beta chain) was recorded in a study of blood T cell repertoires in COVID-19. On the study more broadly: The United States, Italy and Spain provided the acute and convalescent COVID-19 samples. T cells, B-cell-depleted T cells, or PBMCs provided the cDNA or gDNA that served as material.

As processed by the authors: It was from reference gene primer amplification that nucleated cell counts were estimated. Assay used: immunoSEQ multiplex PCR; TCRdb lists only in-frame clones, some missing. For V, J and clone size, that table is used; D and trimming come from the DNA. Of 12,000 or so clones detected, about 80% appear once; the ten largest clones hold about a fifth. Germline CDR1 SGHRS, CDR2 YFSETQ. The CDR3 spans 15 residues. With 3 bases clipped from V and 5 bases from J, the junction kept 11 bases outside the gene matches. This sequence originates from a human donor in a cohort sampled during active COVID-19. V and J are TRBV5-1 and TRBJ2-7; 7 nucleotides line up with TRBD1. Sequenced input: peripheral blood. The CDR3 bases are TGCGCCAGCAGCTACGGATCGGACAGGATCCACGAGCAGTACTTC. This sequence encodes CASSYGSDRIHEQYF.